This record concerns one T cell receptor beta chain sequence. This entry comes from a study of identical twins. From germline, CDR1 is KGHSH and CDR2 LQKENI. The CDR3 is made up of 15 amino acids. V shed 5 bases and J shed 2 bases, with 13 bases lying between them. TCRdb fed the 5' RACE reads into MiXCR, producing one record per CDR3 protein. The sample shows 200,000 to 300,000 distinct CDR3 sequences, about 13% of them seen only once. This sample also appeared in a second study, on yellow fever vaccine responses in identical twins.

The sequence was collected from a young woman in good health. The sample comprised memory (CD45RO+) T cells sorted from blood. The chain has TRBV18 and TRBJ2-4; D perhaps matches TRBD1 (5 bases). CDR3 nucleotides: TGTGCCAGCTCAGCTTTGACAGTGACCAAAAACATTCAGTACTTC. Protein product: CASSALTVTKNIQYF.